The present T cell receptor (beta chain) was sequenced within a study of shared clonotypes between healthy human individuals. The wider study: Each donor contributed plates that comprised three CD4 naive, three CD4 memory, two CD8 naive and one CD8 memory.

Overall study results and limits: Represented diversity, genetic and exposure-history alike, was limited by few donors.

Assay runs were performed at deep level. Sorted-subset replicate PCRs used about 200 ng DNA, some 33,000 T cell genomes. Profiled with immunoSEQ multiplex PCR; TCRdb holds only in-frame clones, not every one. In the table there are over 850,000 clones, 75% to 85% of which are singletons. As to this clone: Its matching antigen is unknown.

The specimen was memory CD4+ T cells from PBMCs. Subset defined: CD45RA-negative fraction. The origin of this receptor is a young man in good health. Some clones in this sample may be carry-over from other donors' samples.

This chain's CDR3 is CASSDNRNTGELFF. CDR3 coding DNA: TGTGCCAGCAGTGACAACCGCAACACCGGGGAGCTGTTTTTT. The J gene is TRBJ2-2, the V gene TRBV6-1; D is unresolved. The CDR3 sequence is 14 residues long. Looked up from germline, CDR1 is MNHNS and CDR2 is SASEGT. Trimming shortened V by 3 bases and J by 2 bases, and 7 bases separated the two germline ends.